The 15 T cell receptor beta chains below come from one sample, sequenced in a study of OX40 agonist ivuxolimab in advanced cancers. Receptor amplification or capture employed the immunoSEQ multiplex PCR assay. TCRdb took over this immuneACCESS table, retaining in-frame rearrangements with V and J assigned. Such tables are incomplete; in checked studies, under half of the missing clones stem from an unresolved V gene, and the remainder is unexplained. Present in this sample are about 55,000 clones, roughly three quarters of which were seen just once. The top ten constitute roughly 4.2% of the sample. The source material was CD4+ or CD8+ T cells sorted from blood, sampled in a trial of the OX40 agonist ivuxolimab. Every receptor here comes from an adult with an advanced solid tumor such as melanoma, head and neck, liver or kidney cancer.

The chain uses TRBV29-1 and TRBJ1-4; the D is unclear. The CDR3 spans 14 residues. V lost 5 bases to trimming and J lost 0 bases, with 10 bases between them. In germline, CDR1 is SQVTM, CDR2 ANQGSEA. Here the CDR3 DNA reads TGCAGCGTTTCATACCTTACAACTAATGAAAAACTGTTTTTT. Its translation is CSVSYLTTNEKLFF. Full variable domain (remainder filled in from reference TRBV29-1 and TRBJ1-4): SAVISQKPSRDICQRGTSLTIQCQVDSQVTMMFWYRQQPGQSLTLIATANQGSEATYESGFVIDKFPISRPNLTFSTLTVSNMSPEDSSIYLCSVSYLTTNEKLFFGSGTQLSVL.

The chain employs TRBV5-4 and TRBJ1-1, with a weak D call TRBD1 (5 bases). This CDR3 is 14 amino acids long. Germline loops: CDR1 SGHNT, CDR2 YYREEE (reference sequence). Trimming stripped 3 bases from V and 8 bases from J, with 17 bases between. The CDR3 DNA reads as TGTGCCAGCAGCTGGGGGGGGTCATTTCCCGAAGCTTTCTTT. This translates into CASSWGGSFPEAFF.

The rearrangement links TRBV11-3 to TRBJ2-5, with 12 bases that match TRBD2. V lost 1 base and J lost 4; bases outside the gene matches: 4. This CDR3 spans 16 amino acids. CDR1 and CDR2 from the germline V gene are SGHNT and YENEEA. The CDR3: CASSLGLAGEGETQYF. As DNA, the CDR3 is TGTGCCAGCAGCTTAGGACTAGCGGGAGAAGGAGAGACCCAGTACTTC.

This chain joins TRBV5-1 and TRBJ1-2; D is ambiguous. Looked up from germline, CDR1 is SGHRS and CDR2 is YFSETQ. V lost 0 bases to trimming and J lost 5 bases, with 11 bases between them. This CDR3 has 14 residues. In DNA form, the CDR3 reads TGCGCCAGCAGCTTGGCTACAGCCAATTATGGCTACACCTTC. Translated, it gives CASSLATANYGYTF. Filled out from reference TRBV5-1 and TRBJ1-2, the complete variable domain reads KAGVTQTPRYLIKTRGQQVTLSCSPISGHRSVSWYQQTPGQGLQFLFEYFSETQRNKGNFPGRFSGRQFSNSRSEMNVSTLELGDSALYLCASSLATANYGYTFGSGTRLTVV.

This chain uses TRBV6-5 with TRBJ1-6; no firm D call. Between the trimmed V and J ends, which lost 10 bases and 0 bases, there was a span of 10 bases. This CDR3 comprises 14 residues. Per the germline V gene, CDR1 is MNHEY and CDR2 is SVGAGI. CDR3 nucleotides: TGTGCCACCACGCTGTACTCCTATAATTCACCCCTCCACTTT. Its protein product is CATTLYSYNSPLHF.

This clone was observed once. Its ends do not fully match the called genes, so a read error is possible. The V and J genes are TRBV5-1 and TRBJ1-1; the match to TRBD1 covers 7 bases. The germline V gene encodes CDR1 SGHRS and CDR2 YFSETQ. The CDR3 totals 12 residues. As DNA, the CDR3 is TGTGCCAGCAGCACCCGACAGGGTATGGCTTTCTTT. It yields the protein CASSTRQGMAFF.

The chain joins TRBV2 to TRBJ2-5; a weak D match, TRBD1 (6 bases). Trimming left V 6 bases short and J 2 bases short, with 10 bases between. This CDR3 is 13 amino acids long. From germline, CDR1 is SNHLY and CDR2 FYNNEI. This CDR3 is CASRRDIQETQYF. The CDR3 nucleotides read TGTGCCAGCAGACGGGACATACAAGAGACCCAGTACTTC. The full variable domain, its missing parts supplied by reference TRBV2 and TRBJ2-5, is EPEVTQTPSHQVTQMGQEVILRCVPISNHLYFYWYRQILGQKVEFLVSFYNNEISEKSEIFDDQFSVERPDGSNFTLKIRSTKLEDSAMYFCASRRDIQETQYFGPGTRLLVL.

CDR3 bases: TGCAGCGTTGGACCCAGGGGAGCCTACGAGCAGTACTTC. Encoded protein: CSVGPRGAYEQYF. The V gene is TRBV29-1, the J gene TRBJ2-7, with D possibly matching TRBD1 (6 bases). This CDR3 is 13 amino acids long. V dropped 4 bases and J dropped 2 bases, with 12 bases sitting between them. Looked up from germline, CDR1 is SQVTM and CDR2 is ANQGSEA.

This chain uses TRBV5-4 with TRBJ2-2, with 9 bases matching TRBD2. J gave up 6 bases and V 2 bases, and 5 bases lay outside the gene matches. In germline, CDR1 is SGHNT, CDR2 YYREEE (reference sequence). The CDR3 covers 15 residues. The CDR3 DNA reads as TGTGCCAGCAGCTTAATAGCGGGAGTCGCCGGGGAGCTGTTTTTT. Translated, it gives CASSLIAGVAGELFF.

This clone qualifies as medium-sized (0.01 to 0.1%). This CDR3 reads CASRRSGPAQPQHF. The CDR3 bases are TGTGCCAGCAGGCGATCAGGGCCCGCTCAGCCCCAGCATTTT. This chain connects TRBV6-5 to TRBJ1-5, with D perhaps TRBD1 (5 bases). Germline V gene lookup returns CDR1 MNHEY and CDR2 SVGAGI. V shed 6 bases and J shed 6 bases, with 15 bases lying between them. The CDR3 contains 14 residues.

Here the CDR3 reads CASSSGGTGVMYGYTF. Here the CDR3 DNA reads TGTGCCAGCAGCTCGGGGGGGACAGGGGTGATGTATGGCTACACCTTC. The chain carries TRBV7-2 and TRBJ1-2; 10 bases fit TRBD1. Germline V CDR1 and CDR2: SGHTA, FQGNSA. The CDR3 extends over 16 amino acids. Trimming removed 4 bases from V and 5 bases from J; junction bases left unmatched: 10.

This clone appeared a single time. The DNA of the CDR3 is TGTGCCAGTAGGGAAGGGGGGATCTATGGCTACACCTTC. Its translation: CASREGGIYGYTF. This sequence joins TRBV19 and TRBJ1-2, with D possibly matching TRBD1 (6 bases). Trimming pared 6 bases from V and 4 bases from J, leaving 12 bases between. The CDR3 consists of 13 residues. Germline loops: CDR1 LNHDA, CDR2 SQIVND (reference sequence).

Ten or more counts support this clone. The chain employs TRBV2 and TRBJ1-2, with 7 positions matching TRBD1. Trimming took 7 bases from V and 4 from J; bases not matched to a gene: 3. Germline CDR1 SNHLY, CDR2 FYNNEI. This CDR3 has 12 residues. DNA for the CDR3: TGTGCCAGCAACAGGGGAACCTATGGCTACACCTTC. Translation: CASNRGTYGYTF.

A few counts support this clone. CDR3 protein: CASSLQGNNQPQHF. Written as DNA, the CDR3 is TGTGCCAGCAGCCTACAGGGGAACAATCAGCCCCAGCATTTT. The genes are TRBV6-5 and TRBJ1-5; 7 bases align to TRBD1. This CDR3 is built from 14 residues. The trim removed 6 bases at V and 3 bases at J, leaving 5 bases unmatched. CDR1 MNHEY and CDR2 SVGAGI come from the germline V gene.

The V gene is TRBV2, the J gene TRBJ2-1; possibly TRBD1 for D (6 bases). CDR3 length: 14 amino acids. V dropped 5 bases and J dropped 4 bases, with 12 bases sitting between them. CDR1 is SNHLY, CDR2 FYNNEI, per germline. The chain's CDR3 is CASSLGARYNEQFF. In DNA form, the CDR3 reads TGTGCCAGCAGTTTGGGGGCTAGGTACAATGAGCAGTTCTTC.